The 21 T cell receptor beta chains presented below share a single source sample, sequenced in a study of siplizumab effects on memory and regulatory T cells. Profiling relied on immunoSEQ multiplex PCR, and the TCRdb table lists in-frame clones only, not all of them. The sample lists tens of thousands of clones, about 90% seen once, with more than 25% in the top ten. The sample taken for sequencing was CD8+ T cells sorted from blood. The receptors derive from a human donor in good health.

This chain uses TRBV5-1 with TRBJ2-7, with D perhaps matching TRBD1 or TRBD2 (5 bases each). The ends were cut back, 0 bases at V and 2 bases at J, with 12 bases in the middle. Germline V lookup: CDR1 SGHRS, CDR2 YFSETQ. CDR3 size: 15 residues. CDR3 DNA sequence: TGCGCCAGCAGCTTGGATCCGGGGCCGACCTACGAGCAGTACTTC. This sequence encodes CASSLDPGPTYEQYF.

The rearrangement links TRBV9 to TRBJ1-1; no firm D call. CDR1 and CDR2 (germline): SGDLS, YYNGEE. The CDR3 is made up of 15 amino acids. V was clipped by 1 base and J by 4 bases, with 14 bases between them. The CDR3 here is CASSVIGGVATEAFF. CDR3 bases: TGTGCCAGCAGCGTAATAGGTGGGGTGGCCACTGAAGCTTTCTTT. The variable domain in full, with the rest retrieved from reference TRBV9 and TRBJ1-1, is DSGVTQTPKHLITATGQRVTLRCSPRSGDLSVYWYQQSLDQGLQFLIQYYNGEERAKGNILERFSAQQFPDLHSELNLSSLELGDSALYFCASSVIGGVATEAFFGQGTRLTVV.

This clone has just a few counts. The V and J genes are TRBV7-8 and TRBJ1-5; maybe TRBD1 (5 bases). The CDR3 loop spans 15 amino acids. Trimming took off 2 bases at V and 6 bases at J, with 14 bases between the two ends. The germline CDR1 and CDR2 sequences are SGHVS and FQNEAQ. DNA of the CDR3: TGTGCCAGCAGCTTATATCAGGGTCCTAGTCAGCCCCAGCATTTT. Its translation: CASSLYQGPSQPQHF.

V and J are TRBV29-1 and TRBJ1-1; D is unresolved. CDR1 SQVTM and CDR2 ANQGSEA come from the germline V gene. This CDR3 is 12 amino acids long. V lost 1 base and J lost 1, with 4 bases in between. CDR3 sequence (DNA): TGCAGCGTTGAAGGGGGGAACACTGAAGCTTTCTTT. This gives the protein CSVEGGNTEAFF.

The rearrangement joins TRBV7-9 to TRBJ2-7, with D possibly matching TRBD1 (5 bases). Trimming stripped 5 bases from V and 6 bases from J, with 8 bases between. Germline-derived CDR1 and CDR2 are SEHNR and FQNEAQ (reference sequence). CDR3 length equals 11 residues. The CDR3 region has the DNA TGTGCCAGCAGCGACAGTTCCGAGCAGTACTTC. This codes for CASSDSSEQYF.

V is TRBV6-5 and J is TRBJ1-2; 8 bases match TRBD1. CDR1 is MNHEY, CDR2 SVGAGI, per germline. The CDR3 extends over 13 amino acids. V gave up 4 bases and J gave up 8 bases; unmatched junction bases: 6. CDR3 sequence (DNA): TGTGCCAGCAGTTCCGGACAGGGAGAAGGCTACACCTTC. This sequence encodes CASSSGQGEGYTF.

This clone appeared once. The chain has TRBV11-3 and TRBJ2-1; D is possibly TRBD2 (5 bases). Looked up from germline, CDR1 is SGHNT and CDR2 is YENEEA. Trimming left V 5 bases short and J 7 bases short, with 12 bases between. The CDR3 runs to 13 residues. The CDR3 here is CASSPRPGNEQFF. The CDR3 region has the DNA TGTGCCAGCAGCCCTAGACCGGGAAATGAGCAGTTCTTC.

The chain is built from TRBV29-1 and TRBJ2-4; D not resolved. CDR1 and CDR2 (germline): SQVTM, ANQGSEA. Trimming left V 7 bases short and J 7 bases short, with 11 bases between. The CDR3 has 11 amino acids. CDR3 DNA sequence: TGCAGCGCAACACTGGGGAACATTCAGTACTTC. Its protein is CSATLGNIQYF.

This rearrangement joins TRBV10-3 to TRBJ1-2; TRBD1 matches at 7 bases. The CDR3 consists of 14 residues. Trimming removed 4 bases from V and 4 bases from J; junction bases left unmatched: 6. Germline V lookup: CDR1 ENHRY, CDR2 SYGVKD. The CDR3 protein is CAISGAGDSYGYTF. Written as DNA, the CDR3 is TGTGCCATCAGTGGGGCTGGGGACAGCTATGGCTACACCTTC.

This rearrangement joins TRBV27 to TRBJ1-4; TRBD1 aligns across 9 bases. This CDR3 has 15 amino acids. The germline V gene encodes CDR1 MNHEY and CDR2 SMNVEV (reference sequence). The ends lost 5 bases at V and 7 bases at J; junction bases unmatched: 8. CDR3 DNA: TGTGCCAGCAGTGTATACAGGGGGCTGGGTGAAAAACTGTTTTTT. As protein: CASSVYRGLGEKLFF.

This rearrangement joins TRBV27 to TRBJ2-3, with TRBD2 identical over 12 bases. V trimming: 4 bases; J trimming: 4 bases; junction bases outside the gene matches: 6. CDR1 MNHEY and CDR2 SMNVEV come from the germline V gene (reference sequence). The CDR3 loop spans 16 amino acids. The CDR3 sequence: CASSYLAGGEADTQYF. CDR3 bases: TGTGCCAGCAGTTATCTAGCGGGAGGGGAGGCAGATACGCAGTATTTT.

The V and J genes are TRBV4-1 and TRBJ2-7; D is undetermined. The length of the CDR3 is 15 residues. Trimming took off 4 bases at V and 0 bases at J, with 13 bases between the two ends. The V gene's germline CDR1 is MGHRA and CDR2 YSYEKL. The CDR3 sequence: CASSPSRGFSYEQYF. In DNA form, the CDR3 reads TGCGCCAGCAGCCCATCGAGAGGTTTCTCCTACGAGCAGTACTTC.

The chain recombines TRBV5-6 with TRBJ2-2, with 11 nucleotides matching TRBD2. With V trimmed by 5 bases and J by 7 bases, 7 bases remained unmatched. Germline CDR1 is SGHDT and CDR2 is YYEEEE. The CDR3 is made up of 15 amino acids. The CDR3 reads CASSSGGTSGGELFF. CDR3 nucleotide sequence: TGTGCCAGCAGTTCCGGTGGGACTAGCGGCGGGGAGCTGTTTTTT. Complete variable domain (other parts from reference TRBV5-6 and TRBJ2-2): DAGVTQSPTHLIKTRGQQVTLRCSPKSGHDTVSWYQQALGQGPQFIFQYYEEEERQRGNFPDRFSGHQFPNYSSELNVNALLLGDSALYLCASSSGGTSGGELFFGEGSRLTVL.

The chain carries TRBV27 and TRBJ2-7; D possibly corresponds to TRBD1 (5 bases). The germline V and J ends were trimmed by 8 bases and 0 bases, with 11 bases remaining between them. The length of the CDR3 is 13 residues. Germline assignment: CDR1 MNHEY and CDR2 SMNVEV (reference sequence). In nucleotides, the CDR3 is TGTGCCAGCGGACACCAAAGCTCCTACGAGCAGTACTTC. Encoded protein: CASGHQSSYEQYF.

With respect to this clone: One junction end disagrees with the germline gene, perhaps due to a read error. V and J are TRBV30 and TRBJ1-2; D ambiguous. Germline-derived CDR1 and CDR2 are GTSNPN and SVGIG (reference sequence). CDR3 length: 15 residues. CDR3 sequence: CALSVGNHVDYGYTF. CDR3 nucleotides: TGTGCCTTGAGTGTGGGAAACCACGTAGACTATGGCTACACCTTC. Full variable domain (missing parts from reference TRBV30 and TRBJ1-2): SQTIHQWPATLVQPVGSPLSLECTVEGTSNPNLYWYRQAAGRGLQLLFYSVGIGQISSEVPQNLSASRPQDRQFILSSKKLLLSDSGFYLCALSVGNHVDYGYTFGSGTRLTVV.

V is TRBV7-3 and J is TRBJ2-1, with 8 bases lining up with TRBD2. The CDR3 is 16 amino acids. Germline CDR1 and CDR2: SGHTA and FQGTGA. J was trimmed by 7 bases and V by 2 bases; bases with no gene match: 10. The CDR3 bases are TGTGCCAGCAGCTTACAACCGGGACTAGAGAGTAATGAGCAGTTCTTC. Protein product: CASSLQPGLESNEQFF. The full variable domain, in which reference TRBV7-3 and TRBJ2-1 provide the parts outside the CDR3, is GAGVSQTPSNKVTEKGKYVELRCDPISGHTALYWYRQSLGQGPEFLIYFQGTGAADDSGLPNDRFFAVRPEGSVSTLKIQRTERGDSAVYLCASSLQPGLESNEQFFGPGTRLTVL.

The gene calls are TRBV4-1 and TRBJ2-7; D perhaps matches TRBD2 (5 bases). Between the trimmed V and J ends, which lost 0 bases and 0 bases, there was a span of 12 bases. Per germline, CDR1 MGHRA and CDR2 YSYEKL. The CDR3 extends over 16 amino acids. CDR3 region: CASSQEPGFYSYEQYF. In nucleotides, the CDR3 is TGCGCCAGCAGCCAAGAACCGGGATTTTACTCCTACGAGCAGTACTTC.

The V gene is TRBV19, the J gene TRBJ1-5; 9 nucleotides line up with TRBD1. Looked up from germline, CDR1 is LNHDA and CDR2 is SQIVND (reference sequence). Trimming took 10 bases from V and 0 from J; bases not matched to a gene: 7. This CDR3 spans 15 amino acids. CDR3 amino acids: CATEDRGYSNQPQHF. The CDR3 nucleotides are TGTGCCACTGAGGACAGGGGATATAGCAATCAGCCCCAGCATTTT.

This clone was seen only once. The chain has TRBV7-9 and TRBJ2-3, with 8 bases matching TRBD1. The CDR3 runs 14 residues. The V and J ends lost 5 bases and 6 bases, in that order; junction bases with no gene match: 7. Germline V gives CDR1 SEHNR, CDR2 FQNEAQ (reference sequence). The CDR3 is CASSPGQGEDTQYF. CDR3 coding DNA: TGTGCCAGCAGCCCCGGACAGGGCGAGGATACGCAGTATTTT.

V gene TRBV7-9 combines with J gene TRBJ2-1; the D gene is possibly TRBD1 (6 bases). The CDR3 contains 16 residues. Germline loops: CDR1 SEHNR, CDR2 FQNEAQ (reference sequence). V lost 2 bases to trimming and J lost 9 bases, with 20 bases between them. The CDR3 bases are TGTGCCAGCAGCTTAAAGCAGGGGACCGATGGGCCTGAGCAGTTCTTC. It is translated as CASSLKQGTDGPEQFF.

The gene calls are TRBV7-9 and TRBJ1-5; TRBD1 matches at 9 bases. CDR3 length: 16 residues. Unmatched junction bases numbered 12, after V lost 5 bases and J lost 7 bases. In germline, CDR1 is SEHNR, CDR2 FQNEAQ (reference sequence). CDR3 sequence reads: CASSEVTGGDKQPQHF. CDR3 DNA sequence: TGTGCCAGCAGCGAAGTAACAGGGGGCGATAAGCAGCCCCAGCATTTT.